What follows are 29 T cell receptor beta chains derived from one specimen sequenced in a study of blood T cell repertoires in COVID-19. The table came from immunoSEQ multiplex PCR; TCRdb's copy has only in-frame clones and leaves some out. In the table there are around 46,000 clones, approximately 80% of which are singletons. Sequenced material: peripheral blood. These receptor sequences come from a man in his 70s with acute or convalescent COVID-19.

CDR3 sequence reads: CASKEGATVGYTF. The DNA for the CDR3 is TGTGCCAGTAAAGAAGGCGCGACTGTTGGCTACACCTTC. This chain links TRBV19 with TRBJ1-2, with unresolved D. Germline-derived CDR1 and CDR2 are LNHDA and SQIVND (reference sequence). Deletions cut 7 bases from V and 7 bases from J, with 16 bases between. The CDR3 extends over 13 amino acids.

This chain connects TRBV12-5 to TRBJ2-1, with 10 positions matching TRBD2. Germline CDR1 LGHNT, CDR2 FRNRAP. J gave up 5 bases and V 2 bases, and 6 bases lay outside the gene matches. This CDR3 is built from 16 residues. The CDR3 loop reads CASGLTRLAGHNEQFF. For the CDR3, the DNA is TGTGCTAGTGGTTTGACGCGACTAGCGGGCCACAATGAGCAGTTCTTC.

CDR3 sequence: CASSPGHLNEQFF. CDR3 in DNA: TGTGCCAGCAGCCCGGGACACCTCAATGAGCAGTTCTTC. V usage is TRBV4-2 and J usage is TRBJ2-1, with a tentative D call TRBD1 (6 bases). The CDR3 contains 13 residues. Germline loops: CDR1 LGHNA, CDR2 YNFKEQ. V was clipped by 4 bases and J by 6 bases, with 10 bases between them.

This chain uses TRBV5-4 with TRBJ2-1; a possible D gene is TRBD1 (6 bases). Deletions cut 4 bases from V and 4 bases from J, with 15 bases between. CDR3 length: 15 residues. In germline, CDR1 is SGHNT, CDR2 YYREEE (reference sequence). DNA for the CDR3: TGTGCCAGCAGCGCCGGGACACGGGGATACAATGAGCAGTTCTTC. It is translated as CASSAGTRGYNEQFF. Full variable domain (outside the CDR3, taken from reference TRBV5-4 and TRBJ2-1): ETGVTQSPTHLIKTRGQQVTLRCSSQSGHNTVSWYQQALGQGPQFIFQYYREEENGRGNFPPRFSGLQFPNYSSELNVNALELDDSALYLCASSAGTRGYNEQFFGPGTRLTVL.

The V and J genes are TRBV28 and TRBJ1-2, with 8 bases aligning to TRBD1. V lost 5 bases, J lost 5 bases, and 7 bases stayed unmatched. Looked up from germline, CDR1 is MDHEN and CDR2 is SYDVKM. The CDR3 extends over 14 amino acids. The CDR3 DNA sequence: TGTGCCAGCAGTCCACCCCGGACAGGGTATGGCTACACCTTC. Translation: CASSPPRTGYGYTF.

This clone was observed a single time. The V and J genes are TRBV6-5 and TRBJ2-1; tentatively, D is TRBD2 (6 bases). Germline loops: CDR1 MNHEY, CDR2 SVGAGI. The V gene lost 10 bases and the J gene lost 8 bases, with 18 bases spanning the gap. This CDR3 has 13 residues. The CDR3 here is CATPGLKTHEQFF. The CDR3 DNA follows: TGTGCCACGCCGGGACTCAAGACCCATGAGCAGTTCTTC.

J is TRBJ1-5 and V is TRBV5-8; D unresolved. Germline CDR1 and CDR2: SGHTS and YDEGEE. V was pared by 7 bases and J by 8 bases, with 10 bases between. CDR3 length: 11 amino acids. CDR3 sequence (DNA): TGTGCCAGCTTTGGCGGGAAGCCCCAGCATTTT. It translates to CASFGGKPQHF.

V gene TRBV5-1 combines with J gene TRBJ2-3; 9 bases match TRBD2. Losses at the gene ends were 2 bases for V and 4 bases for J; bases not matched to a gene: 5. CDR3 size: 15 residues. Per germline, CDR1 SGHRS and CDR2 YFSETQ. Here the CDR3 DNA reads TGCGCCAGCAGCTTAAAGCGGGAGGTATCAGATACGCAGTATTTT. Protein sequence: CASSLKREVSDTQYF.

The chain joins TRBV9 to TRBJ1-6; TRBD1 aligns across 10 bases. CDR3 length equals 15 residues. Looked up from germline, CDR1 is SGDLS and CDR2 is YYNGEE. Germline trimming cut 3 bases from V and 10 bases from J; bases unmatched to any gene: 7. In DNA, the CDR3 is TGTGCCAGCAGCGCTTCGACAGGGGGCGCCTCACCCCTCCACTTT. It yields the protein CASSASTGGASPLHF.

This clone was recorded only once. The J gene is TRBJ2-1, the V gene TRBV11-1; perhaps TRBD1 as D (6 bases). There are 14 residues in the CDR3. Germline V gives CDR1 SGHAT, CDR2 FQDESV (reference sequence). V lost 1 base and J 7 bases, leaving 11 bases between the germline ends. CDR3: CASSLDTGKNEQFF. CDR3 sequence (DNA): TGTGCCAGCAGCTTAGATACAGGGAAGAATGAGCAGTTCTTC.

V and J are TRBV18 and TRBJ2-1; tentatively, D is TRBD2 (5 bases). The germline V gene has CDR1 KGHSH and CDR2 LQKENI. The CDR3 runs 14 residues. V lost 3 bases and J 6 bases, leaving 12 bases between the germline ends. CDR3 sequence (DNA): TGTGCCAGCTCACCCGACTACCGCCGCAATGAGCAGTTCTTC. Translated, it gives CASSPDYRRNEQFF. The full variable domain, with the rest looked up from reference TRBV18 and TRBJ2-1, is NAGVMQNPRHLVRRRGQEARLRCSPMKGHSHVYWYRQLPEEGLKFMVYLQKENIIDESGMPKERFSAEFPKEGPSILRIQQVVRGDSAAYFCASSPDYRRNEQFFGPGTRLTVL.

V usage is TRBV15 and J usage is TRBJ2-6; D uncertain. Germline-derived CDR1 and CDR2 are LNHNV and YYDKDF (reference sequence). The V gene lost 3 bases and the J gene lost 0 bases, with 9 bases spanning the gap. The CDR3 spans 16 residues. The CDR3 spells CATSREDISGANVLTF. The DNA of the CDR3 is TGTGCCACCAGCAGGGAAGACATCTCTGGGGCCAACGTCCTGACTTTC.

The V and J genes are TRBV13 and TRBJ2-1; the D is unclear. From germline, CDR1 is PRHDT and CDR2 FYEKMQ (reference sequence). The CDR3 length is 16 residues. V lost 0 bases, J lost 2 bases, and 11 bases lay in between. The CDR3 nucleotides are TGTGCCAGCAGCTTAGGCCTCGGCGGAGCCTACAATGAGCAGTTCTTC. Protein: CASSLGLGGAYNEQFF.

The CDR3 DNA is TGTGCCAGTAGAGAGGGGACAGGGGATTACACCGGGGAGCTGTTTTTT. Protein sequence: CASREGTGDYTGELFF. The rearrangement uses TRBV19 and TRBJ2-2; 10 bases match TRBD1. Germline V CDR1 and CDR2: LNHDA, SQIVND (reference sequence). Trimming removed 6 bases from V and 3 bases from J; junction bases left unmatched: 7. The CDR3 covers 16 residues.

Of note for this clone: Other DNA sequences of this sample code for an identical CDR3. This rearrangement joins TRBV5-4 to TRBJ1-5; 7 nucleotides line up with TRBD1. V was pared by 0 bases and J by 6 bases, with 6 bases of the junction left unmatched. Germline V gene lookup returns CDR1 SGHNT and CDR2 YYREEE (reference sequence). The CDR3 has 15 amino acids. The chain's CDR3 is CASSLDRGSGQPQHF. The CDR3 region has the DNA TGTGCCAGCAGCTTGGACAGGGGAAGCGGTCAGCCCCAGCATTTT.

The chain uses TRBV5-6 and TRBJ2-2; possible D gene TRBD2, 6 bases. The CDR3 extends over 16 amino acids. V lost 1 base to trimming and J lost 4 bases, with 14 bases between them. Germline V gene data show CDR1 as SGHDT and CDR2 as YYEEEE. The CDR3 coding sequence is TGTGCCAGCAGCTTGCGACGGAGGGTTGGCACCGGGGAGCTGTTTTTT. Translated, it gives CASSLRRRVGTGELFF.

The chain is built from TRBV5-4 and TRBJ2-1; D is uncertain. The CDR3 is 14 residues long. With 3 bases removed from V and 1 base from J, the gap between germline ends came to 8 bases. CDR1 is SGHNT and CDR2 is YYREEE in the germline V gene (reference sequence). The CDR3 coding sequence is TGTGCCAGCAGCTCCCCGAGTTCCTACAATGAGCAGTTCTTC. This gives the protein CASSSPSSYNEQFF.

This clone was detected only once. CDR3 residues: CASSGTLAGGPFRNEQFF. CDR3 sequence (DNA): TGCGCCAGCAGCGGGACGCTAGCGGGGGGGCCGTTTCGGAATGAGCAGTTCTTC. The rearrangement links TRBV5-1 to TRBJ2-1; TRBD2 matches 12 bases. Germline V gene data show CDR1 as SGHRS and CDR2 as YFSETQ. After removal of 4 bases from V and 7 bases from J, the junction contained 15 bases not matched to a gene. CDR3 length equals 18 residues. Looking up the rest from reference TRBV5-1 and TRBJ2-1 gives the full variable domain: KAGVTQTPRYLIKTRGQQVTLSCSPISGHRSVSWYQQTPGQGLQFLFEYFSETQRNKGNFPGRFSGRQFSNSRSEMNVSTLELGDSALYLCASSGTLAGGPFRNEQFFGPGTRLTVL.

The CDR3 nucleotides read TGTGCCAGCACCGAAACGAGCGGGGGGCGCGCAGATACGCAGTATTTT. Its protein is CASTETSGGRADTQYF. This rearrangement joins TRBV27 to TRBJ2-3; TRBD2 matches 9 bases. This CDR3 has 16 amino acids. The V and J ends lost 7 bases and 4 bases, in that order; junction bases with no gene match: 12. CDR1 and CDR2 from the germline V gene are MNHEY and SMNVEV (reference sequence).

The gene calls are TRBV6-2 or TRBV6-3 and TRBJ1-1; no reliable D call. Trimming removed 5 bases from V and 1 base from J, with 8 bases in between. CDR1 and CDR2 from the germline V gene are MNHEY and SVGEGT. The CDR3 has 13 residues. The CDR3 DNA reads TGTGCCAGCAGTCGCTGGAGGAACACTGAAGCTTTCTTT. Residues: CASSRWRNTEAFF.

The rearrangement uses TRBV5-5 and TRBJ1-1, with D possibly matching TRBD1 (5 bases). Per the germline V gene, CDR1 is SGHKS and CDR2 is YYEKEE (reference sequence). Trimming removed 4 bases at V and 0 bases at J, with 13 bases between. The CDR3 covers 15 residues. The CDR3 nucleotides read TGTGCCAGCAGCCAACGACAGACACTGAACACTGAAGCTTTCTTT. It codes for CASSQRQTLNTEAFF.

This clone turned up a few times. The V call is TRBV6-6, the J call TRBJ2-1; 9 bases map to TRBD2. The trim removed 6 bases at V and 2 bases at J, leaving 17 bases unmatched. The CDR3 runs to 19 residues. CDR1 and CDR2 (germline): MNHNY, SVGAGI (reference sequence). In nucleotides, the CDR3 is TGTGCCAGCAGCTACGCCTGGACTAGCGACAGACCGACCTACAATGAGCAGTTCTTC. Translation gives CASSYAWTSDRPTYNEQFF.

This chain connects TRBV5-8 to TRBJ2-7; 7 positions agree with TRBD1. Germline CDR1 and CDR2: SGHTS and YDEGEE. With V trimmed by 4 bases and J by 0 bases, 7 bases remained unmatched. This CDR3 is built from 15 residues. CDR3 region: CASSLTGVSSYEQYF. The CDR3 region has the DNA TGTGCCAGCAGCCTAACAGGGGTCTCCTCCTACGAGCAGTACTTC.

The V gene is TRBV7-8, the J gene TRBJ1-5; perhaps TRBD1 as D (5 bases). The CDR3 totals 13 residues. Germline V gene sequence: CDR1 SGHVS, CDR2 FQNEAQ. V dropped 8 bases and J dropped 0 bases, with 8 bases sitting between them. The DNA of the CDR3 is TGTGCCAGCGCCAGGGATAGCAATCAGCCCCAGCATTTT. Its protein product is CASARDSNQPQHF.

This clone has a single count. This chain joins TRBV12-5 and TRBJ2-7; 7 bases are shared with TRBD1. J gave up 2 bases and V 6 bases, and 4 bases lay outside the gene matches. The CDR3 is 13 residues long. Germline V lookup: CDR1 LGHNT, CDR2 FRNRAP. CDR3 coding DNA: TGTGCTAGTGGAACAGGGGATACCTACGAGCAGTACTTC. As protein: CASGTGDTYEQYF.

V usage is TRBV5-1 and J usage is TRBJ1-1; TRBD1 might be the D (6 bases). V lost 5 bases to trimming and J lost 13 bases, with 24 bases between them. The germline gives CDR1 SGHRS, CDR2 YFSETQ. The CDR3 is 14 residues long. The CDR3: CASSRGVGGTSFFF. The DNA of the CDR3 is TGCGCCAGCAGTAGGGGTGTGGGTGGGACAAGCTTTTTCTTT.

This clone has a handful of counts. The chain combines TRBV27 with TRBJ2-2; TRBD1 aligns across 7 bases. The CDR3 contains 18 residues. Germline V gene sequence: CDR1 MNHEY, CDR2 SMNVEV (reference sequence). Trimming at V came to 4 bases and at J to 3 bases, leaving 14 bases not matched to a gene. CDR3 residues: CASSSPTRQGWDTGELFF. Written as DNA, the CDR3 is TGTGCCAGCAGTTCCCCGACTCGACAGGGTTGGGACACCGGGGAGCTGTTTTTT.

This clone was picked up one time. This chain connects TRBV4-1 to TRBJ1-4; TRBD1 aligns across 7 bases. Germline lookup yields CDR1 MGHRA and CDR2 YSYEKL. V lost 1 base, J lost 5 bases, and 7 bases stayed unmatched. This CDR3 has 16 residues. The CDR3: CASSQVNFRGNEKLFF. For the CDR3, the DNA is TGCGCCAGCAGCCAAGTAAATTTCAGGGGGAATGAAAAACTGTTTTTT.

The sample holds one count of this clone. The chain is built from TRBV7-2 and TRBJ2-3; the D gene is possibly TRBD2 (5 bases). V was shortened by 6 bases and J by 5 bases, with 18 bases between the two germline ends. The CDR3 runs to 15 residues. Germline V gene data show CDR1 as SGHTA and CDR2 as FQGNSA. CDR3 nucleotide sequence: TGTGCCAGCAGGGTAGCGCCTCCCCGGGTAGATACGCAGTATTTT. The encoded protein is CASRVAPPRVDTQYF.